This T cell receptor beta chain was retrieved from a study of blood T cell repertoires in COVID-19. Patients of the Seattle cohort, enrolled during active infection, were followed longitudinally. This CDR3 comprises 17 residues. Trimming took 5 bases from V and 5 from J; bases not matched to a gene: 10. The germline CDR1 and CDR2 sequences are KGHSH and LQKENI. Repertoires were generated with immunoSEQ multiplex PCR, while TCRdb's copy carries only in-frame clones and drops some. The repertoire includes around 200,000 clones, roughly nine tenths of them detected once, and approximately 10% sits in the top ten.

What was sequenced was peripheral blood. This clonotype originated in a woman in her sixties or seventies with COVID-19, enrolled during active disease. V is TRBV18 and J is TRBJ1-3; 12 bases align to TRBD1. Here the CDR3 reads CASSSTGTGGARNTIYF. CDR3 DNA: TGTGCCAGCTCAAGCACCGGGACAGGGGGCGCGAGAAACACCATATATTTT.